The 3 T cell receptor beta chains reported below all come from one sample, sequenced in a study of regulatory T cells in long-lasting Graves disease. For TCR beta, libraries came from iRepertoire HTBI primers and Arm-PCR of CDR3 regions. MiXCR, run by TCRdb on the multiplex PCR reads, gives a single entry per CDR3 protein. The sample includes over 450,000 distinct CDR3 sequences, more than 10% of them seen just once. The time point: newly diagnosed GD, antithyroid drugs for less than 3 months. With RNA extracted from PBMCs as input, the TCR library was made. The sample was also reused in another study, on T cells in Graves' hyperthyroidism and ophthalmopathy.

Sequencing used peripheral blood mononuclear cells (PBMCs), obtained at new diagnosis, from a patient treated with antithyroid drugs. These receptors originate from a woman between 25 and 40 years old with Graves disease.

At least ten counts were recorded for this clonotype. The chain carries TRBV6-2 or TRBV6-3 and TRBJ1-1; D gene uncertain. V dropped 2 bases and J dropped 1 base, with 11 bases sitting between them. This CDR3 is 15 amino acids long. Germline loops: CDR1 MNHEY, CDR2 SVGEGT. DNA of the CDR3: TGTGCCAGCAGTTACGTCCAGTCGGCGAACACTGAAGCTTTCTTT. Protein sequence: CASSYVQSANTEAFF.

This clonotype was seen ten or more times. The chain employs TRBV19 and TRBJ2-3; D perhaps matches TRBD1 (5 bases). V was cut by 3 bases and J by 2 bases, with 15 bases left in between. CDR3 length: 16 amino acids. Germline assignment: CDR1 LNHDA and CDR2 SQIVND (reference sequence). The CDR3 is CASSIQGGALTDTQYF. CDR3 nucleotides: TGTGCCAGTAGTATTCAGGGTGGAGCTCTCACAGATACGCAGTATTTT.

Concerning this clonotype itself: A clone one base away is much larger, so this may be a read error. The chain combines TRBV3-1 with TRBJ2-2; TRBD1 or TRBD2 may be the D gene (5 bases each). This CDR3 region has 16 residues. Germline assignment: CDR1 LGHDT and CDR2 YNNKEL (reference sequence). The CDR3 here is CDSSHPGTANTGELFF. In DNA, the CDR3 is TGTGACAGCAGCCACCCCGGGACGGCGAACACCGGGGAGCTGTTTTTT.